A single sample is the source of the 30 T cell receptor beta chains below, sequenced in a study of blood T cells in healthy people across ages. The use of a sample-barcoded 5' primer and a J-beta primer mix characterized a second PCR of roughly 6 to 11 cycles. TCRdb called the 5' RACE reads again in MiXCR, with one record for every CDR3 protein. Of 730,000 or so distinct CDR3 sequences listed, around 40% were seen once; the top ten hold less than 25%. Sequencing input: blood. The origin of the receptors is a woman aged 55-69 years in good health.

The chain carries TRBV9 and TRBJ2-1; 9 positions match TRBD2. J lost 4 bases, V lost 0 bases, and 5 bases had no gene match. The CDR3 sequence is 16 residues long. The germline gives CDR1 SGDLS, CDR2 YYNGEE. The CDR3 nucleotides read TGTGCCAGCAGCGTAGCGGGACTAGCTGAATACAATGAGCAGTTCTTC. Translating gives CASSVAGLAEYNEQFF.

CDR3 sequence (DNA): TGCGCCAGCGAGATGGCGGGAGTAGGTTATAATGAGCAGTTCTTC. Translation gives CASEMAGVGYNEQFF. The rearrangement joins TRBV5-1 to TRBJ2-1; 7 positions match TRBD2. Per germline, CDR1 SGHRS and CDR2 YFSETQ. The ends lost 7 bases at V and 7 bases at J; junction bases unmatched: 14. There are 15 residues in the CDR3.

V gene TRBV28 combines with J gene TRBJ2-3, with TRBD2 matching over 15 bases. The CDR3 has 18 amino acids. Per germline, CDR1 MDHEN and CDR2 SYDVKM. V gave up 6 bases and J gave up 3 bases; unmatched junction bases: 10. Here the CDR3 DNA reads TGTGCCAGCAGCCCGCGGACTAGCGGGAGGGCGTGGACAGATACGCAGTATTTT. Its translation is CASSPRTSGRAWTDTQYF.

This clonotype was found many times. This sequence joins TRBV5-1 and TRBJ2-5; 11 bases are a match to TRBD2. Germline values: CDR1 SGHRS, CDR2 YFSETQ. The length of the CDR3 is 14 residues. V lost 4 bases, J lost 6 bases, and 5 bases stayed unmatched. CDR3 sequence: CASSVGTSGQTQYF. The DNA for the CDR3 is TGCGCCAGCAGCGTCGGGACTAGCGGTCAGACCCAGTACTTC.

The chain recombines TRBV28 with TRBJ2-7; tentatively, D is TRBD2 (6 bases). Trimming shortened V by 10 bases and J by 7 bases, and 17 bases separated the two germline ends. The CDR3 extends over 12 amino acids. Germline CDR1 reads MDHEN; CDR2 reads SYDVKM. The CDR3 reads CAMAGTSNEQYF. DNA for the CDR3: TGTGCCATGGCCGGGACTTCCAATGAGCAGTACTTC. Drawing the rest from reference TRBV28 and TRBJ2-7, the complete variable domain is DVKVTQSSRYLVKRTGEKVFLECVQDMDHENMFWYRQDPGLGLRLIYFSYDVKMKEKGDIPEGYSVSREKKERFSLILESASTNQTSMYLCAMAGTSNEQYFGPGTRLTVT.

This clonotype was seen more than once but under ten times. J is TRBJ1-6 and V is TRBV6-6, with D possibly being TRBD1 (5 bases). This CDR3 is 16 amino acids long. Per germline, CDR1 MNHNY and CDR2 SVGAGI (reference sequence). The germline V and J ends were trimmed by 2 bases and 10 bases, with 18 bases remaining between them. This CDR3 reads CASSYPDSPVRSPLHF. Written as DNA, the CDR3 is TGTGCCAGCAGTTACCCTGACAGCCCAGTTAGATCACCCCTCCACTTT.

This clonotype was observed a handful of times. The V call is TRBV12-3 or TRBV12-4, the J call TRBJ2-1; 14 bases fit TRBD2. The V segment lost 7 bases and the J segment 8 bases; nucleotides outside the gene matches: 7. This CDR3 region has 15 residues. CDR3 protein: CASKKGLAGGDEQFF. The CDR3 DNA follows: TGTGCCAGCAAGAAAGGACTAGCGGGGGGCGATGAGCAGTTCTTC.

Here the CDR3 DNA reads TGCAGTGCCCAACGGGACAGGGCTAATTCACCCCTCCACTTT. Translated: CSAQRDRANSPLHF. The J gene is TRBJ1-6, the V gene TRBV20-1; 9 bases are a match to TRBD1. CDR3 length equals 14 residues. Germline V CDR1 and CDR2: DFQATT, SNEGSKA (reference sequence). V was clipped by 6 bases and J by 6 bases; unmatched bases: 6.

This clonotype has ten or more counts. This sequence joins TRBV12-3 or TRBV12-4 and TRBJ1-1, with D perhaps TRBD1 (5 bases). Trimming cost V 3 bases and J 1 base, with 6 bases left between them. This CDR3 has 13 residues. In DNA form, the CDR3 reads TGTGCCAGCAGTTTGGGGCCGAACACTGAAGCTTTCTTT. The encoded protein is CASSLGPNTEAFF.

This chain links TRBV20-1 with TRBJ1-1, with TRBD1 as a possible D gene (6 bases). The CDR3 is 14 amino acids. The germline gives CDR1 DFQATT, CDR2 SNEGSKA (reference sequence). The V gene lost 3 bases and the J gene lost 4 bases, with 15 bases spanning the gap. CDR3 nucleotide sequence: TGCAGTGCTAGGTTCGGGGGCGTGGGCACTGAAGCTTTCTTT. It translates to CSARFGGVGTEAFF.

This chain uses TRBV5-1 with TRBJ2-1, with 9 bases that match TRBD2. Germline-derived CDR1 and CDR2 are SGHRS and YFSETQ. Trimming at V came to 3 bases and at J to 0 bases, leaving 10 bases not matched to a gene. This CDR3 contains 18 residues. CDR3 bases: TGCGCCAGCAGCTCCCCCTCTGAAGCGGGAGGCTCCTACAATGAGCAGTTCTTC. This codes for CASSSPSEAGGSYNEQFF.

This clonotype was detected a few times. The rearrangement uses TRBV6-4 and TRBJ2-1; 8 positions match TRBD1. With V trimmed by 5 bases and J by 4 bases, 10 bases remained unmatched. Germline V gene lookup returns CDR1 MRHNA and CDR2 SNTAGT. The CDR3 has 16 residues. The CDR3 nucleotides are TGTGCCAGCAGTAAGGACAGGGAAGGTTTGTACAATGAGCAGTTCTTC. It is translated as CASSKDREGLYNEQFF.

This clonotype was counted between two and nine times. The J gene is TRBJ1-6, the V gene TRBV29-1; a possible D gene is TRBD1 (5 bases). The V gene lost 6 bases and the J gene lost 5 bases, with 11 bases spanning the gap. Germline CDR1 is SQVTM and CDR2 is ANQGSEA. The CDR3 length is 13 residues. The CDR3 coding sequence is TGCAGCGTGATGACAGTGGATAATTCACCCCTCCACTTT. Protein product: CSVMTVDNSPLHF.

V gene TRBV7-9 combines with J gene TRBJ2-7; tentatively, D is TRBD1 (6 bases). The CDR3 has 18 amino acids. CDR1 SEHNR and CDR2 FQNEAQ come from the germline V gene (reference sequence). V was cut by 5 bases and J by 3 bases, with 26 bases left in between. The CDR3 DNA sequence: TGTGCCAGCAGCCCCGGGTCCTCCATTCGAGGGGGTTTCTACGAGCAGTACTTC. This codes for CASSPGSSIRGGFYEQYF.

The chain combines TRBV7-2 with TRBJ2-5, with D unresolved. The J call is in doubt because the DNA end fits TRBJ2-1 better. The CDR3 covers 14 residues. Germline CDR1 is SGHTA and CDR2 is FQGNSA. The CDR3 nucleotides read TGTGCCAGCAGCTTAGACAGACTCCAAGAGACCCAGTTCTTC. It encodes CASSLDRLQETQFF.

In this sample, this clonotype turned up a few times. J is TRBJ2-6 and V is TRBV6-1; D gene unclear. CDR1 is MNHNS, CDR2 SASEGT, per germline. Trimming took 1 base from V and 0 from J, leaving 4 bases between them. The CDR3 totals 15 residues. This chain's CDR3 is CASSEDNSGANVLTF. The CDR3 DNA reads TGTGCCAGCAGTGAAGACAACTCTGGGGCCAACGTCCTGACTTTC.

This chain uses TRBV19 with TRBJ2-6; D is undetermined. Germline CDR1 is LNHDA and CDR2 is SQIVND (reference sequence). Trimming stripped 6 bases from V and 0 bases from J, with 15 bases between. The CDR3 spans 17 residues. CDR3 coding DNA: TGTGCCAGTAGCCCCCCCGGCCAACACTCTGGGGCCAACGTCCTGACTTTC. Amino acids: CASSPPGQHSGANVLTF.

CDR3 region: CSARDVGGADTQYF. The CDR3 nucleotides read TGCAGTGCTAGAGATGTTGGAGGGGCAGATACGCAGTATTTT. V gene TRBV20-1 combines with J gene TRBJ2-3; D is possibly TRBD2 (6 bases). Trimming removed 0 bases from V and 4 bases from J, with 11 bases in between. There are 14 residues in the CDR3. Germline V CDR1 and CDR2: DFQATT, SNEGSKA (reference sequence).

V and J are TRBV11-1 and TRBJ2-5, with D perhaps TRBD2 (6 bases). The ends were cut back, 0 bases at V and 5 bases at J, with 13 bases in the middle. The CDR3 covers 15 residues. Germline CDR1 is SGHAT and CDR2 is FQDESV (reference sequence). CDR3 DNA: TGTGCCAGCAGCTTAGCCTCGGGGGATAGCGAGACCCAGTACTTC. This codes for CASSLASGDSETQYF. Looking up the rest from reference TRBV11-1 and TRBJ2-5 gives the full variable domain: EAEVAQSPRYKITEKSQAVAFWCDPISGHATLYWYRQILGQGPELLVQFQDESVVDDSQLPKDRFSAERLKGVDSTLKIQPAELGDSAMYLCASSLASGDSETQYFGPGTRLLVL.

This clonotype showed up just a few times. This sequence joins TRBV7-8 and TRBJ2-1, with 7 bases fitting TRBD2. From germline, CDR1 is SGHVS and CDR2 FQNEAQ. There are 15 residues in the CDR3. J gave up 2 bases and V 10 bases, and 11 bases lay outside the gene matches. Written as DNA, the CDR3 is TGTGCCACCGCCCCTCAGCGGGAACCCTACAATGAGCAGTTCTTC. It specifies CATAPQREPYNEQFF.

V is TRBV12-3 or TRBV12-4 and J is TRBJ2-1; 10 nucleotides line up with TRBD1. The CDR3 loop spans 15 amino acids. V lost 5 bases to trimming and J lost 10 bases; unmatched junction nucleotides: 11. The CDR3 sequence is CASSPGTGVIEEQFF. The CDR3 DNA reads TGTGCCAGCAGTCCCGGGACAGGGGTCATAGAAGAGCAGTTCTTC.

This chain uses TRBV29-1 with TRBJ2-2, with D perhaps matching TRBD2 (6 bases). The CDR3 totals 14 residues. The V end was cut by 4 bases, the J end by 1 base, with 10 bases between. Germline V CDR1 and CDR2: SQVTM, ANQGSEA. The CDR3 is CSVGGTGNTGELFF. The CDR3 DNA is TGCAGCGTTGGTGGGACTGGGAACACCGGGGAGCTGTTTTTT.

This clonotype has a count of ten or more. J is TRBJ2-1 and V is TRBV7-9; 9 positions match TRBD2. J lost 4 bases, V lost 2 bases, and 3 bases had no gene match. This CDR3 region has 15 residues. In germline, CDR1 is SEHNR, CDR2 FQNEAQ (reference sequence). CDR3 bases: TGTGCCAGCAGCTTAAGCGGGGGGTATTACAATGAGCAGTTCTTC. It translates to CASSLSGGYYNEQFF.

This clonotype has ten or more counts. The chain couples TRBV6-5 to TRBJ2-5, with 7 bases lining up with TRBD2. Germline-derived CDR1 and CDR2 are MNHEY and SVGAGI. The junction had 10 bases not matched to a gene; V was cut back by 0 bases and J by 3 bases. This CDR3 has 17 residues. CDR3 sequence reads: CASSYSWASGAKETQYF. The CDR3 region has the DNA TGTGCCAGCAGTTACTCGTGGGCTAGCGGAGCGAAAGAGACCCAGTACTTC.

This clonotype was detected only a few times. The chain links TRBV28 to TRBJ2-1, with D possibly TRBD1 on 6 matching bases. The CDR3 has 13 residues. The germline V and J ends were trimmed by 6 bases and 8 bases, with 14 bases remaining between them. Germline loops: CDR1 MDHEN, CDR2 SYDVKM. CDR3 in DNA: TGTGCCAGCAGCCCGAGGGGGTCCCATGAGCAGTTCTTC. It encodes CASSPRGSHEQFF.

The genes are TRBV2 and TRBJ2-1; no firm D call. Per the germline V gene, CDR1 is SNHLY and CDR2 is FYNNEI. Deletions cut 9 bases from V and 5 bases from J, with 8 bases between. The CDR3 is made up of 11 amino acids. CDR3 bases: TGTGCCAGTGGGCAGGACAATGAGCAGTTCTTC. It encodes CASGQDNEQFF.

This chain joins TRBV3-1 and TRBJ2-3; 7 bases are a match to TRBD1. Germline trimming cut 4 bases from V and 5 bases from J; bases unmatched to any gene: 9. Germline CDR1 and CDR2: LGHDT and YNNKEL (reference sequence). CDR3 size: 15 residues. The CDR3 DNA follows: TGTGCCAGCAGCCCAAACTACAGGGGCGGAGATACGCAGTATTTT. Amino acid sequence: CASSPNYRGGDTQYF.

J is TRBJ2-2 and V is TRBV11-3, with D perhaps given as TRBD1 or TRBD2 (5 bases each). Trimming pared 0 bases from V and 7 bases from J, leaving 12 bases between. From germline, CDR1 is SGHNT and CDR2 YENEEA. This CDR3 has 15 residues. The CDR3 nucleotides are TGTGCCAGCAGCTTAGAGGGGCTAGCAGGCGGGGAGCTGTTTTTT. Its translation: CASSLEGLAGGELFF. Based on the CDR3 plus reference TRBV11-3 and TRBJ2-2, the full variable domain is EAGVVQSPRYKIIEKKQPVAFWCNPISGHNTLYWYLQNLGQGPELLIRYENEEAVDDSQLPKDRFSAERLKGVDSTLKIQPAELGDSAVYLCASSLEGLAGGELFFGEGSRLTVL.

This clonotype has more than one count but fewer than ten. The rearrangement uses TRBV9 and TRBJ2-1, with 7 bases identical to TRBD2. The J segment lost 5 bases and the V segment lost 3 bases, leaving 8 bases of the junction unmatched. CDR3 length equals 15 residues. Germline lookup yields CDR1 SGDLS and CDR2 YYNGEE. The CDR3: CASSASGIPDNEQFF. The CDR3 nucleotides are TGTGCCAGCAGCGCCAGCGGGATTCCGGACAATGAGCAGTTCTTC.

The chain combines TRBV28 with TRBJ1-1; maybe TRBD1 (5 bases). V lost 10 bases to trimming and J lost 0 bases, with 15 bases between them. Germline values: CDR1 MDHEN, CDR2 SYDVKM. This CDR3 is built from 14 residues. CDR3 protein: CATRDPTMNTEAFF. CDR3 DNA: TGTGCCACCCGGGACCCAACCATGAACACTGAAGCTTTCTTT.